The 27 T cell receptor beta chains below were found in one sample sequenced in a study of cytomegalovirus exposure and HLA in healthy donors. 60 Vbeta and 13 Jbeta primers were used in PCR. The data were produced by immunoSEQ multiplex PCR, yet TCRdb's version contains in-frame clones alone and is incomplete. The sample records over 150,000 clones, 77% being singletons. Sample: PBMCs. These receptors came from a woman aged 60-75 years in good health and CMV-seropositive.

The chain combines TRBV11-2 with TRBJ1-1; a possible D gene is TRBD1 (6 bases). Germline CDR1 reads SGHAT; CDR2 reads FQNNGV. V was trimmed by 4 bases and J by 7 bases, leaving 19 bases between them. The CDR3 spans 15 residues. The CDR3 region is CASSSNSQGTIEAFF. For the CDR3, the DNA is TGTGCCAGCAGCTCGAACTCACAGGGAACCATTGAAGCTTTCTTT.

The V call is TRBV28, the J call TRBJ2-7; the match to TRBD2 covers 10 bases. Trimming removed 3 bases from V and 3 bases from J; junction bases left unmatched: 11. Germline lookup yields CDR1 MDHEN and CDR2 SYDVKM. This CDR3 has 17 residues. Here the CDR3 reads CASSFTPGRLAGYEQYF. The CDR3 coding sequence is TGTGCCAGCAGTTTCACACCCGGACGACTAGCGGGCTACGAGCAGTACTTC.

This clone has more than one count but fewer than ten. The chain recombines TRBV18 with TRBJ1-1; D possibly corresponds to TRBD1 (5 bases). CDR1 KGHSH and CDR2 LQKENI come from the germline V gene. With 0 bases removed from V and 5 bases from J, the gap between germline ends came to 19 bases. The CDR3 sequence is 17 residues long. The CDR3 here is CASSPPNPGREETEAFF. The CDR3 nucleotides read TGTGCCAGCTCACCACCCAATCCGGGCAGGGAAGAGACTGAAGCTTTCTTT.

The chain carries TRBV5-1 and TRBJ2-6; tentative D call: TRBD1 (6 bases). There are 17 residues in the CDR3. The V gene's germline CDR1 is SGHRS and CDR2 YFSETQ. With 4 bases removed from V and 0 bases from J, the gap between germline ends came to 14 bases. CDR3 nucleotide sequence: TGCGCCAGCAGCCAGGGACATCGAAACTCTGGGGCCAACGTCCTGACTTTC. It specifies CASSQGHRNSGANVLTF.

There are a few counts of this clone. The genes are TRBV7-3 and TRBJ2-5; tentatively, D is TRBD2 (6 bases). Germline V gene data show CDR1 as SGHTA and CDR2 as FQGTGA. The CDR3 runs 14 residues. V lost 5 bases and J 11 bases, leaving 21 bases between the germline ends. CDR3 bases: TGTGCCAGCAGCGCTCGGGACTCCCACGGGGAGCAGTACTTC. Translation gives CASSARDSHGEQYF.

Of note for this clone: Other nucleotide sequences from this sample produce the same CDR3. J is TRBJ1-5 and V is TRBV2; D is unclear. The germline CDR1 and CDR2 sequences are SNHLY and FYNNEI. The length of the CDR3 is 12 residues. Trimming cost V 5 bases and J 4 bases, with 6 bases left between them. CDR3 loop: CASSFRNQPQHF. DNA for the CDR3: TGTGCCAGCAGTTTCAGAAATCAGCCCCAGCATTTT.

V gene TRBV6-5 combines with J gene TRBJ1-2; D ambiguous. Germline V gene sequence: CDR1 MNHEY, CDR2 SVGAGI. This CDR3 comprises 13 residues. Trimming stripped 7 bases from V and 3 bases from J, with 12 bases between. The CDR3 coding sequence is TGTGCCAGCACTAAGGCAGGATACTATGGCTACACCTTC. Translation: CASTKAGYYGYTF.

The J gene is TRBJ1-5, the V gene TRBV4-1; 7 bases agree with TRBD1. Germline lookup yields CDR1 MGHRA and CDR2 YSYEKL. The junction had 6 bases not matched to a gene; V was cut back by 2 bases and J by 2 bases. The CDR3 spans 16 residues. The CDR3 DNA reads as TGCGCCAGCAGCCAACCTACAGACAGGGGCAATCAGCCCCAGCATTTT. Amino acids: CASSQPTDRGNQPQHF.

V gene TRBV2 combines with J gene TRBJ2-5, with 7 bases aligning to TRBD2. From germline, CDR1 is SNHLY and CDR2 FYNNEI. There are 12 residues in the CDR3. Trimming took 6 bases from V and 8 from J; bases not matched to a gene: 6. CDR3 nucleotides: TGTGCCAGCAGGGGGGGGGTAGGAACCCAGTACTTC. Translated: CASRGGVGTQYF.

Written as DNA, the CDR3 is TGCAGCGTTCTAGGAAATAGCAATCAGCCCCAGCATTTT. Translating it yields CSVLGNSNQPQHF. The V and J genes are TRBV29-1 and TRBJ1-5; unclear D gene. V dropped 5 bases and J dropped 0 bases, with 8 bases sitting between them. Germline assignment: CDR1 SQVTM and CDR2 ANQGSEA. CDR3 length equals 13 residues.

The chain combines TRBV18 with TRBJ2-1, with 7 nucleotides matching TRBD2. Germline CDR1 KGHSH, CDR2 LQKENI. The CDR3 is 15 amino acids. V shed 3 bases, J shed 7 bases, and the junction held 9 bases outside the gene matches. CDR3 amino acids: CASSPRERVGNEQFF. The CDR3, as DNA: TGTGCCAGCTCACCGCGGGAGCGGGTGGGGAATGAGCAGTTCTTC.

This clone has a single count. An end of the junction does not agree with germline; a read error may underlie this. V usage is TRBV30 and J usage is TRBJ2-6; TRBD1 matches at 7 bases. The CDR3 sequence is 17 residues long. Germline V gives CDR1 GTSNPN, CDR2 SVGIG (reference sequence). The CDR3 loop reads CAWSLTGFVLEANGLTF. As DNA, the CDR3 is TGTGCCTGGAGTTTGACAGGGTTTGTGCTTGAGGCCAACGGCCTGACTTTC.

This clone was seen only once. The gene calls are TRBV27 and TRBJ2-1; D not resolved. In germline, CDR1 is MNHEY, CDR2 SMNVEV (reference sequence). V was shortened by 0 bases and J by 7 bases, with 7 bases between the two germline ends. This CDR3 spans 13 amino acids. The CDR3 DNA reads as TGTGCCAGCAGTTTATCGCGGCGGAATGAGCAGTTCTTC. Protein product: CASSLSRRNEQFF.

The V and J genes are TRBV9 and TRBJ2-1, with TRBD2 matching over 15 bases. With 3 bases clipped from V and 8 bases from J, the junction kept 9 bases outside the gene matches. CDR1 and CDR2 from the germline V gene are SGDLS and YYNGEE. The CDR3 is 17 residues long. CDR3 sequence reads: CASSDGTSGRRRDEQFF. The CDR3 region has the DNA TGTGCCAGCAGCGACGGGACTAGCGGGAGGAGGAGGGATGAGCAGTTCTTC.

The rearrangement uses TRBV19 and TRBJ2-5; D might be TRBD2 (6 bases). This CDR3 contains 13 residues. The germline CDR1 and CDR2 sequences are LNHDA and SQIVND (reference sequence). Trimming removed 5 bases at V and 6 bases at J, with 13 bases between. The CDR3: CASSASGVKTQYF. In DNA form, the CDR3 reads TGTGCCAGTAGTGCTTCGGGGGTGAAGACCCAGTACTTC.

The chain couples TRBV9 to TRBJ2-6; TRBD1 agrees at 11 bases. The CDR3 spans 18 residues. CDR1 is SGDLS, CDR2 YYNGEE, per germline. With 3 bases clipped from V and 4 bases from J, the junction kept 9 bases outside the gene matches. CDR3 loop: CASSAGTGGFGGANVLTF. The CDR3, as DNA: TGTGCCAGCAGCGCCGGGACAGGGGGTTTCGGAGGGGCCAACGTCCTGACTTTC.

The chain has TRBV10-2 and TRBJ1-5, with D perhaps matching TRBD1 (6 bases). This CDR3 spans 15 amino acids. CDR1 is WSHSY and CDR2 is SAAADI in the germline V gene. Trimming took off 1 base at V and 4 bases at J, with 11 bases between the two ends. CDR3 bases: TGCGCCAGCAGTGAGTACTTGGGGGCTAATCAGCCCCAGCATTTT. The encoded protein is CASSEYLGANQPQHF.

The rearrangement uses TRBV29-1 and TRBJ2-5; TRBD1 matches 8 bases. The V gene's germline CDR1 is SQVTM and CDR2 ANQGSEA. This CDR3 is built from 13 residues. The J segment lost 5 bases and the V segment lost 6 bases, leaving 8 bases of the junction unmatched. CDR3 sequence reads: CSVVQGAGETQYF. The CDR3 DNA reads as TGCAGCGTAGTGCAGGGGGCAGGGGAGACCCAGTACTTC.

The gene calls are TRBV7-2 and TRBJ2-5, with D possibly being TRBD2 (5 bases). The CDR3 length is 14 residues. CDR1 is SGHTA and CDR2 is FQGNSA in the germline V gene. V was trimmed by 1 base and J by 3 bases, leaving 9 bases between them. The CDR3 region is CASSLGLAKETQYF. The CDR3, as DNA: TGTGCCAGCAGCTTAGGGCTAGCTAAAGAGACCCAGTACTTC.

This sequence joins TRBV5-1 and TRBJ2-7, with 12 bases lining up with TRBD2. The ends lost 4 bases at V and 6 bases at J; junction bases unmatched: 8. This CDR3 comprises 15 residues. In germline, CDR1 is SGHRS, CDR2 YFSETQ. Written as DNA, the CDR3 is TGCGCCAGCAGCCCAGATACTAGCGGGAGGACCGAGCAGTACTTC. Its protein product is CASSPDTSGRTEQYF.

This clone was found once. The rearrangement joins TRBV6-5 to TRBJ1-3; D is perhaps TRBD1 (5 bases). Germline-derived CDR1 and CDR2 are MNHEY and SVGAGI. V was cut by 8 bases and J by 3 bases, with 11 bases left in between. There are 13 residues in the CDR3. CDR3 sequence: CASAGQIGNTIYF. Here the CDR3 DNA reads TGTGCCAGCGCTGGACAAATTGGAAACACCATATATTTT.

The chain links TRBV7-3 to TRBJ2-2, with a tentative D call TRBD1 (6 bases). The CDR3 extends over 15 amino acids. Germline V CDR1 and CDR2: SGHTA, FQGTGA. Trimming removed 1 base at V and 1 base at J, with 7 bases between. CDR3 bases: TGTGCCAGCAGCTTAAACAGGGTGAACACCGGGGAGCTGTTTTTT. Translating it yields CASSLNRVNTGELFF. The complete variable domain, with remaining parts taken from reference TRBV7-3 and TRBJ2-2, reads GAGVSQTPSNKVTEKGKYVELRCDPISGHTALYWYRQSLGQGPEFLIYFQGTGAADDSGLPNDRFFAVRPEGSVSTLKIQRTERGDSAVYLCASSLNRVNTGELFFGEGSRLTVL.

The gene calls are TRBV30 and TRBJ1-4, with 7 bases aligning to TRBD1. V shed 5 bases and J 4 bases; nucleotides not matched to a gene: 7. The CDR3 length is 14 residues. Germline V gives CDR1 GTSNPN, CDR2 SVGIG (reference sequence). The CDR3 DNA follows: TGTGCCTGGTCTCGGACAGGCCTTAATGAAAAACTGTTTTTT. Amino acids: CAWSRTGLNEKLFF.

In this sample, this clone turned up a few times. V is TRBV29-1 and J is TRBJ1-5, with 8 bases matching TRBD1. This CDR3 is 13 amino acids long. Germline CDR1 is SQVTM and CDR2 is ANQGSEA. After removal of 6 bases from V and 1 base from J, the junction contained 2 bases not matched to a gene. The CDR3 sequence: CSVRQGSNQPQHF. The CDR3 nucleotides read TGCAGCGTACGACAGGGGAGCAATCAGCCCCAGCATTTT.

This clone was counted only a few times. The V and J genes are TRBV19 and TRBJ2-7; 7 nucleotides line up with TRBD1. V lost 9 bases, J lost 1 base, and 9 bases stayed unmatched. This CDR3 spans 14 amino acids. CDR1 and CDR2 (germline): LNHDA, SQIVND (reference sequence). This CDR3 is CASSTSGGSYEQYF. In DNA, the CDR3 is TGTGCCAGCAGCACCTCAGGGGGTTCCTACGAGCAGTACTTC.

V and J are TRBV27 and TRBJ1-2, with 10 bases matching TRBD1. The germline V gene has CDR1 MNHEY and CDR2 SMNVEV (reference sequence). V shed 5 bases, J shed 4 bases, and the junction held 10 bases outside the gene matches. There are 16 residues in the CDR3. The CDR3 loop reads CASSPQPGQGFYGYTF. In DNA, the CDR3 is TGTGCCAGCAGTCCGCAACCGGGACAGGGGTTCTATGGCTACACCTTC.

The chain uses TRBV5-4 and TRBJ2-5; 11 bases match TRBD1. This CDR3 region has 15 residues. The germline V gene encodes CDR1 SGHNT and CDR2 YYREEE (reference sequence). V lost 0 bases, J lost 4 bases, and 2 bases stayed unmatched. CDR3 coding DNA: TGTGCCAGCAGCTTGGCCGGGACAGGGGGAGAGACCCAGTACTTC. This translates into CASSLAGTGGETQYF.